These 22 T cell receptor beta chains were all obtained from the same sample, sequenced in a study of CD8+ T cells in alopecia areata. The sequencing template was cDNA reverse transcribed from extracted RNA. This table comes from immunoSEQ multiplex PCR, and its TCRdb copy is limited to in-frame clones, with some not included. In the table there are approximately 54,000 clones, around 96% of which are singletons. Material: CD8+ T cells sorted from blood, obtained at week 0. The receptors here all came from a human donor with alopecia areata.

J is TRBJ2-7 and V is TRBV6-5; D is possibly TRBD1 (6 bases). The CDR3 covers 16 residues. Trimming removed 2 bases at V and 2 bases at J, with 16 bases between. Germline values: CDR1 MNHEY, CDR2 SVGAGI. The CDR3 loop reads CASSYAPPGTPYEQYF. The CDR3 coding sequence is TGTGCCAGCAGTTACGCACCCCCCGGGACACCCTACGAGCAGTACTTC.

This sequence joins TRBV4-1 and TRBJ1-1; no clear D. CDR1 is MGHRA, CDR2 YSYEKL, per germline. The CDR3 is 16 residues long. Trimming removed 5 bases from V and 2 bases from J, with 18 bases in between. The CDR3 bases are TGCGCCAGCAGCTCAGCCGGCCCGTGGGGAAACACTGAAGCTTTCTTT. Protein product: CASSSAGPWGNTEAFF.

This chain uses TRBV7-9 with TRBJ1-2, with D uncertain. The V end was cut by 2 bases, the J end by 2 bases, with 9 bases between. CDR3 length: 14 amino acids. Germline loops: CDR1 SEHNR, CDR2 FQNEAQ (reference sequence). CDR3 protein: CASSLREFNYGYTF. In nucleotides, the CDR3 is TGTGCCAGCAGCTTAAGAGAATTCAACTATGGCTACACCTTC. The whole variable domain, remainder taken from reference TRBV7-9 and TRBJ1-2, is DTGVSQNPRHKITKRGQNVTFRCDPISEHNRLYWYRQTLGQGPEFLTYFQNEAQLEKSRLLSDRFSAERPKGSFSTLEIQRTEQGDSAMYLCASSLREFNYGYTFGSGTRLTVV.

J is TRBJ1-1 and V is TRBV14; maybe TRBD1 (6 bases). Germline V lookup: CDR1 SGHDN, CDR2 FVKESK. The CDR3 consists of 14 residues. Trimming cost V 3 bases and J 2 bases, with 10 bases left between them. For the CDR3, the DNA is TGTGCCAGCAGCCAGCGGGGGGCCAACACTGAAGCTTTCTTT. Translated: CASSQRGANTEAFF.

The chain combines TRBV4-1 with TRBJ2-2, with D perhaps matching TRBD1 or TRBD2 (6 bases each). V lost 2 bases and J lost 6, with 13 bases in between. From germline, CDR1 is MGHRA and CDR2 YSYEKL. CDR3 length: 15 amino acids. Here the CDR3 DNA reads TGCGCCAGCAGCCAACACAAGGGGGGCGCCGGGGAGCTGTTTTTT. This gives the protein CASSQHKGGAGELFF.

The genes are TRBV7-9 and TRBJ2-1, with 7 positions matching TRBD1. V dropped 4 bases and J dropped 0; count of bases not matched to a gene: 3. Germline V gene lookup returns CDR1 SEHNR and CDR2 FQNEAQ (reference sequence). The CDR3 is 15 amino acids. Here the CDR3 reads CASSSRDSSYNEQFF. CDR3 bases: TGTGCCAGCAGCTCTCGGGACAGCTCCTACAATGAGCAGTTCTTC.

This clone showed up just once. This chain connects TRBV27 to TRBJ2-5, with D uncertain. Between the trimmed V and J ends, which lost 5 bases and 1 base, there was a span of 8 bases. This CDR3 is built from 13 residues. Germline V gene lookup returns CDR1 MNHEY and CDR2 SMNVEV (reference sequence). The CDR3 reads CASSTGFQETQYF. The CDR3 DNA is TGTGCCAGCAGTACCGGGTTCCAAGAGACCCAGTACTTC.

The chain links TRBV4-3 to TRBJ2-3; 8 nucleotides line up with TRBD2. The CDR3 runs to 18 residues. Germline CDR1 is LGHNA and CDR2 is YSLEER. V shed 1 base, J shed 5 bases, and the junction held 14 bases outside the gene matches. The CDR3 reads CASSQAISGGGRGDTQYF. The CDR3 DNA follows: TGCGCCAGCAGCCAAGCGATATCGGGCGGGGGGCGTGGAGATACGCAGTATTTT.

CDR3 sequence: CASSLEGAAHEQFF. The CDR3 DNA reads as TGTGCCAGCAGCTTAGAGGGGGCAGCACATGAGCAGTTCTTC. The chain recombines TRBV7-9 with TRBJ2-1, with 7 nucleotides matching TRBD1. CDR1 is SEHNR, CDR2 FQNEAQ, per germline (reference sequence). This CDR3 spans 14 amino acids. V lost 1 base, J lost 8 bases, and 5 bases stayed unmatched.

The V and J genes are TRBV23-1 and TRBJ2-1; no definite D call. TRBV23-1 is labeled an ORF, and its function is uncertain. The CDR3 extends over 15 amino acids. The ends were cut back, 2 bases at V and 6 bases at J, with 14 bases in the middle. The CDR3 loop reads CASSQGLSGGNEQFF. Here the CDR3 DNA reads TGCGCCAGCAGTCAAGGTTTATCGGGCGGCAATGAGCAGTTCTTC.

The chain recombines TRBV29-1 with TRBJ2-2, with 8 bases aligning to TRBD1. J lost 5 bases, V lost 5 bases, and 1 base had no gene match. The CDR3 extends over 12 amino acids. CDR1 is SQVTM and CDR2 is ANQGSEA in the germline V gene. The CDR3 nucleotides read TGCAGCGTTACAGGGGGAACCGGGGAGCTGTTTTTT. The encoded protein is CSVTGGTGELFF.

The rearrangement uses TRBV19 and TRBJ2-3, with D unresolved. CDR3 length: 11 residues. Trimming shortened V by 6 bases and J by 5 bases, and 6 bases separated the two germline ends. Per the germline V gene, CDR1 is LNHDA and CDR2 is SQIVND (reference sequence). This CDR3 reads CASRVGDTQYF. CDR3 nucleotides: TGTGCCAGTAGAGTCGGAGATACGCAGTATTTT.

The chain employs TRBV6-5 and TRBJ2-2; D not certain. The germline V and J ends were trimmed by 2 bases and 3 bases, with 7 bases remaining between them. The CDR3 has 14 amino acids. Germline CDR1 MNHEY, CDR2 SVGAGI. CDR3 in amino acids: CASSYRHDTGELFF. CDR3 bases: TGTGCCAGCAGTTACCGCCATGACACCGGGGAGCTGTTTTTT.

The sample holds a few counts of this clone. The V and J genes are TRBV29-1 and TRBJ1-1, with a weak D call TRBD1 (5 bases). V was shortened by 4 bases and J by 7 bases, with 10 bases between the two germline ends. CDR1 and CDR2 from the germline V gene are SQVTM and ANQGSEA. This CDR3 contains 11 residues. CDR3 amino acids: CSVVIGGEAFF. The CDR3 region has the DNA TGCAGCGTTGTTATCGGGGGTGAAGCTTTCTTT.

This chain connects TRBV29-1 to TRBJ1-1; D is undetermined. CDR1 and CDR2 from the germline V gene are SQVTM and ANQGSEA. The CDR3 is made up of 13 amino acids. The V and J ends lost 3 bases and 1 base respectively, with 9 bases between them. DNA of the CDR3: TGCAGCGTTGAGTCGGGCGAGAACACTGAAGCTTTCTTT. Translated, it gives CSVESGENTEAFF.

The rearrangement links TRBV11-3 to TRBJ2-2, with D perhaps TRBD1 (5 bases). Germline loops: CDR1 SGHNT, CDR2 YENEEA. This CDR3 region has 15 residues. V lost 4 bases and J 4 bases, leaving 13 bases between the germline ends. The CDR3 nucleotides read TGTGCCAGCAGCTCAGACAGTCATAGCACCGGGGAGCTGTTTTTT. Its protein is CASSSDSHSTGELFF.

In this sample, this clone turned up a few times. The genes are TRBV11-3 and TRBJ2-2; D call uncertain. Germline V CDR1 and CDR2: SGHNT, YENEEA. The CDR3 is 14 amino acids. Trimming stripped 3 bases from V and 4 bases from J, with 9 bases between. The CDR3 coding sequence is TGTGCCAGCAGCTTCCTTACTGGCACCGGGGAGCTGTTTTTT. It encodes CASSFLTGTGELFF.

This chain joins TRBV27 and TRBJ2-5; tentatively, D is TRBD2 (7 bases). The CDR3 runs 15 residues. Germline-derived CDR1 and CDR2 are MNHEY and SMNVEV (reference sequence). V was clipped by 4 bases and J by 1 base, with 13 bases between them. The CDR3 nucleotides read TGTGCCAGCAGTTCTCGGGGGGCCATCCAAGAGACCCAGTACTTC. It encodes CASSSRGAIQETQYF.

The chain uses TRBV27 and TRBJ2-7, with D unresolved. Germline lookup yields CDR1 MNHEY and CDR2 SMNVEV (reference sequence). Trimming took 7 bases from V and 0 from J, leaving 13 bases between them. The CDR3 runs to 14 residues. The CDR3 DNA reads TGTGCCAGCACCCATACGGGCAACTCCTACGAGCAGTACTTC. Amino acid sequence: CASTHTGNSYEQYF.

J is TRBJ1-1 and V is TRBV29-1; D unresolved. CDR1 and CDR2 from the germline V gene are SQVTM and ANQGSEA. The length of the CDR3 is 11 residues. V lost 1 base and J 4 bases, leaving 4 bases between the germline ends. The CDR3 reads CSVEVLTEAFF. The CDR3 DNA sequence: TGCAGCGTTGAAGTCCTCACTGAAGCTTTCTTT. Using reference TRBV29-1 and TRBJ1-1 for the parts outside the CDR3, the full variable domain is SAVISQKPSRDICQRGTSLTIQCQVDSQVTMMFWYRQQPGQSLTLIATANQGSEATYESGFVIDKFPISRPNLTFSTLTVSNMSPEDSSIYLCSVEVLTEAFFGQGTRLTVV.

V is TRBV7-3 and J is TRBJ2-3; 7 nucleotides match TRBD2. V lost 0 bases and J lost 6; bases outside the gene matches: 6. The CDR3 covers 15 residues. Per the germline V gene, CDR1 is SGHTA and CDR2 is FQGTGA. The CDR3 here is CASSLTGGVEDTQYF. Here the CDR3 DNA reads TGTGCCAGCAGCTTAACGGGAGGGGTAGAGGATACGCAGTATTTT.

This chain links TRBV5-1 with TRBJ2-7; D not certain. V lost 0 bases and J lost 5, with 12 bases in between. Per the germline V gene, CDR1 is SGHRS and CDR2 is YFSETQ. This CDR3 has 14 amino acids. CDR3 amino acids: CASSLDPGPNEQYF. CDR3 DNA sequence: TGCGCCAGCAGCTTGGATCCGGGCCCCAACGAGCAGTACTTC. Full variable domain (rest looked up from reference TRBV5-1 and TRBJ2-7): KAGVTQTPRYLIKTRGQQVTLSCSPISGHRSVSWYQQTPGQGLQFLFEYFSETQRNKGNFPGRFSGRQFSNSRSEMNVSTLELGDSALYLCASSLDPGPNEQYFGPGTRLTVT.